The text below deals with one T cell receptor beta chain. It lacks a known antigen. The record has no base qualities; no much larger clone is one base away. The sample belongs to a study of shared clonotypes between healthy human individuals (dated by TCRdb to 2019 to 2021). In terms of the full investigation: Two women and a few men aged 18 to 49 years were included in the cohort. For each donor, CD4 naive and CD4 memory were each given three plates, CD8 naive was given two plates, and CD8 memory was given one plate. To estimate repertoire size and how much clonotype sharing occurs between individuals, the study deeply sequenced the blood TCR repertoires of five healthy adults. Different laboratories and diverse techniques were used to prepare libraries and sequence TCR repertoires, to increase sequencing depth and limit assay-specific biases. Between about 0.9 and 8.9 billion PBMCs per donor were obtained by leukapheresis.

Using the deep immunoSEQ assay, multiplex PCR amplified TCR CDR3 regions from genomic DNA. For each cell subset, the extracted genomic DNA was distributed evenly across all wells of several immunoSEQ 96-well plates, and each plate served as one replicate. Each replicate PCR for sorted subsets received roughly 0.2 ug genomic DNA, equal to about 29,000 T cell genomes. The purified libraries were quantified using a Qubit 3.0 fluorometer, sized with a Bioanalyzer 2100, and then quantified again using the KAPA Library Quantification kit. Every immunoSEQ 96-well plate was sequenced on a separate single-read 150-cycle Illumina NextSeq 550 flow cell. The study's processing was this. Because the immunoSEQ output included only junctional sequences and no quality scores, the filtering could not be the same as the filtering used for full-length reads. Sequences were annotated with PyIR, a Python wrapper for IgBLAST v1.9, using IMGT germline references to assign V/J genes and CDR3. Reads were removed for weak V/J assignments (E-value above 1e-6), missing CDR3, stop codons, out-of-frame junctions, or ambiguous translated residues. V3J clonotypes were defined by identical inferred V gene, J gene, and CDR3 amino acid sequence. To compute the percentage overlap between repertoires, the number of shared unique clonotypes was divided by the size of the smaller repertoire. Three approaches were used to assess repertoire richness: RTK rarefaction, the Chao1 estimator, and Recon v2.1 estimates of unobserved clonotypes. For all TCRbeta clonotypes obtained by the gDNA method from a few donors, generation probabilities were computed with OLGA. The table comes from immuneACCESS by way of TCRdb, which keeps in-frame sequences with V and J called. Part of the clones is missing from these tables; in studies checked, under half for an unresolved V gene and the rest for unknown reasons. The DNA gave D and trimming, while V, J and clone size come from that table. For this sample there are 600,000 or so clones; about 98% appear just once. The top ten constitute approximately 0.3% of the sample.

CD8 naive samples consisted of CD45RO-negative cells that were positively selected for CCR7, yielding a CD45RA+CCR7+ population without TemRA cells. Healthy HIV-negative adults with no recently reported acute infections or vaccinations were included as donors. All donors were Caucasian adults living in Nashville, Tennessee, USA. Blood was collected by leukapheresis, and PBMCs were isolated by Ficoll-Histopaque density gradient centrifugation and then cryopreserved in liquid nitrogen vapor phase. Analytical flow cytometry was used to check the purity and quantity of each magnetically sorted T cell population. From each sorted fraction, genomic DNA was isolated and quantified by UV absorbance on a Nanodrop 2000c. Results the study describes overall, beyond this receptor: Because the study included a small number of donors, the genetic and exposure-history diversity represented was limited. Only blood was sampled, and tissue TCR repertoires likely differ from those in blood. Pairwise subsampling led to the expectation that sequencing depth would affect the degree of clonotype sharing among donors. Across a handful of donors, roughly 5.4% of naive CD4, roughly 3.5% of naive CD8, about 2.3% of memory CD4, and approximately 0.4% of memory CD8 clonotypes were shared. Compared with non-shared clonotypes, the clonotypes found in all four sorted-subset donors had higher generation probabilities. Naive subsets generally had larger estimated clonotype richness than memory subsets. Even with the large sequencing depth, rarefaction of the sorted-subset datasets indicated that sequencing was incomplete.

Specimen: naive CD8+ T cells sorted from blood. Sample cell subset or site, as interpreted from the label and publication: CD45RA+CCR7+. This TCR derives from a man aged 25 to 40 in good health.

The nucleotide sequence is TGTGCCAGCAGCCTAGTGATTTACAATGAGCAGTTCTTC. It is translated as CASSLVIYNEQFF. This chain joins TRBV7-9 to TRBJ2-1, with the D gene not clear enough to name. From the cysteine through the phenylalanine, the CDR3 covers 13 amino acids. The sequence is cut down to CDR3 DNA, 39 bases in frame from base 1. Looking up the germline V gene (reference sequence) yields CDR1 SEHNR and CDR2 FQNEAQ. V lost 5 bases and J lost 4 bases; the stretch between them is 9 bases long. With the rest looked up from the reference TRBV7-9 and TRBJ2-1 genes rather than sequenced, the full variable domain is DTGVSQNPRHKITKRGQNVTFRCDPISEHNRLYWYRQTLGQGPEFLTYFQNEAQLEKSRLLSDRFSAERPKGSFSTLEIQRTEQGDSAMYLCASSLVIYNEQFFGPGTRLTVL.